This T cell receptor beta chain stems from a study of CD8+ T cells in alopecia areata. Study-wide background: Treatment of the treated patients consisted of oral tofacitinib, 5 to 10 mg twice daily. Percent of scalp involved defined treated patients' severity scores. Study-wide findings and caveats: Given one nonresponder, whether baseline CD8+ expansion relates to response remains uncertain.

This clone came up a few times. No antigen is known for it. The trim removed 2 bases at V and 3 bases at J, leaving 2 bases unmatched. This CDR3 spans 14 amino acids. Looked up from germline, CDR1 is LGHNA and CDR2 is YNFKEQ. Treatment denoted: oral pan-JAK inhibitor, 5-10 mg twice daily. Peripheral blood and lesional scalp punch biopsies came from alopecia areata patients. Following extraction, RNA underwent reverse transcription to cDNA, which served as the sequencing template. The repertoire was sequenced with immunoSEQ multiplex PCR; TCRdb's copy has only in-frame clones and lacks some. The table records 170,000 or so clones, roughly 61% of them present only once.

This chain connects TRBV4-2 to TRBJ1-1, with 8 bases identical to TRBD1. The receptor was isolated from a human donor with alopecia areata. Sample: CD8+ T cells sorted from blood, taken at week 24, from a patient treated with tofacitinib. CDR3 DNA sequence: TGTGCCAGCAGCCAAATGACAGGGGACACTGAAGCTTTCTTT. Amino acid sequence: CASSQMTGDTEAFF.